The clone carrying this T cell receptor (beta chain) was detected only a few times. The data are from a study of blood T cell repertoires in COVID-19. TCRdb keeps only in-frame clones here, not all; method: immunoSEQ multiplex PCR. In the table there are about 160,000 clones, 81% of which are singletons. Material for sequencing was PBMCs or T cells enriched from blood (not recorded which). The receptor was isolated from a middle-aged woman with acute COVID-19.

This CDR3 reads CATSRRTGTNEKLFF. In DNA, the CDR3 is TGTGCCACCAGCCGCCGGACAGGGACCAATGAAAAACTGTTTTTT. The chain has TRBV15 and TRBJ1-4, with 8 nucleotides matching TRBD1. V was clipped by 5 bases and J by 5 bases; unmatched bases: 7. The CDR3 extends over 15 amino acids. Germline V gene lookup returns CDR1 LNHNV and CDR2 YYDKDF (reference sequence). Based on the CDR3 plus reference TRBV15 and TRBJ1-4, the full variable domain is DAMVIQNPRYQVTQFGKPVTLSCSQTLNHNVMYWYQQKSSQAPKLLFHYYDKDFNNEADTPDNFQSRRPNTSFCFLDIRSPGLGDTAMYLCATSRRTGTNEKLFFGSGTQLSVL.